This TCR beta chain derives from a study of T cells in Graves' hyperthyroidism and ophthalmopathy. Study information: Specimen type is peripheral blood, collected at initial diagnosis prior to any treatment. Findings of the study overall: Ophthalmopathy and stable hyperthyroidism were separated by a 13 V-J model. Blood samples included most of the expanded thyroid clonotypes exceeding 0.001.

RNA transcripts were the template for amplifying TCR beta CDR3 regions. The HTBI primer set drove a first-round RT-PCR of the TCR CDR3. One entry per CDR3 protein, called by TCRdb with MiXCR from the multiplex PCR reads. In the table there are approximately 600,000 distinct CDR3 sequences, 11% to 15% of which are singletons. Active moderate-to-severe ophthalmopathy, Clinical Activity Score at least 3, NOSPECS at least 4, under 3 months' duration. This clonotype showed up just a few times. The antigen is unknown. The germline V gene has CDR1 SGHAT and CDR2 FQNNGV. Trimming stripped 2 bases from V and 6 bases from J, with 25 bases between. The length of the CDR3 is 19 residues.

Sequenced input: blood. The V call is TRBV11-2, the J call TRBJ2-2; TRBD2 is a possible D gene (6 bases). The origin of this receptor is a woman younger than 30 with Graves' ophthalmopathy. CDR3 residues: CASSLSLPGTPEGSGELFF. The CDR3 coding sequence is TGTGCCAGCAGCTTATCCCTCCCCGGGACCCCGGAGGGATCCGGGGAGCTGTTTTTT.